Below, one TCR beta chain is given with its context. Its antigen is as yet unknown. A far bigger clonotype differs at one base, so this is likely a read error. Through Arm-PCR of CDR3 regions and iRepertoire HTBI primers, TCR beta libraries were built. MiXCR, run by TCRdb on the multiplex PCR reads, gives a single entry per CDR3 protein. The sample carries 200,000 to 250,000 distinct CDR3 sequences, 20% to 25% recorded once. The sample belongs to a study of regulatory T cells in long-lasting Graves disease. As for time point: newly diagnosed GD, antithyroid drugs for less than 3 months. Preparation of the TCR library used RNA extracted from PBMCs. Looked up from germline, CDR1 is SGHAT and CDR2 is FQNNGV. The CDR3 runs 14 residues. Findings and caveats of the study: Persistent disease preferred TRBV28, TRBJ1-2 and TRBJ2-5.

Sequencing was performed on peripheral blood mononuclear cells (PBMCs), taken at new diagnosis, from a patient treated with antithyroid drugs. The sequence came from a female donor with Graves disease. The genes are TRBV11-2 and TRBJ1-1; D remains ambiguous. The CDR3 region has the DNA TGTGCCTGGAGTGATGGCCGACTGAACACTGAAACTTTCTTT. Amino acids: CAWSDGRLNTETFF.